This TCR beta chain was found in a study of cytomegalovirus exposure and HLA in healthy donors. The study's findings and limits: Later analysis indicated greater clonal expansion among HLA-associated TCR beta chains than among equally common other chains. Researchers reported that three CMV-associated chains were confirmed in vitro as CMV antigen-specific. Relative to the approximately 660-donor mean, N-insertions were reportedly fewer in an Asian-associated ancestry cluster in a later analysis.

The PCR ran on 60 Vbeta and 13 Jbeta primers. Using immunoSEQ multiplex PCR, the repertoire was profiled, and TCRdb retains in-frame clones only, with some absent. The sample includes over 150,000 clones, 65% to 85% of them seen just once. Trimming removed 11 bases at V and 6 bases at J, with 19 bases between. In germline, CDR1 is LNHDA, CDR2 SQIVND (reference sequence). The CDR3 is made up of 13 amino acids. Of note for this clone: Its antigen is currently unknown.

The gene calls are TRBV19 and TRBJ1-2, with D perhaps matching TRBD1 (6 bases). The sequence was collected from a man aged 60-69 years in good health and CMV-seronegative. Sequenced input: PBMCs. The CDR3 loop reads CAVRSGTFDGYTF. The CDR3 DNA follows: TGTGCCGTGAGGAGCGGGACATTTGATGGCTACACCTTC.